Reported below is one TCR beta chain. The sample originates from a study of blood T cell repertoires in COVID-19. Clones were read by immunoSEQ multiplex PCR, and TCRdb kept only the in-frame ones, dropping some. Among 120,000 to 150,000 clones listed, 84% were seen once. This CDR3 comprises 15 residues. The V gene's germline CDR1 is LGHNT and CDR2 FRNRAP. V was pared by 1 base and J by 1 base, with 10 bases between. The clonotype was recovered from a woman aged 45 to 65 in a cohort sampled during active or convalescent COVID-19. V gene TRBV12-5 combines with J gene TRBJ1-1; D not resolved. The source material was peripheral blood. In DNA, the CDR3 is TGTGCTAGTGGTTTGGGGTCCGCAGGGAACACTGAAGCTTTCTTT. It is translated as CASGLGSAGNTEAFF. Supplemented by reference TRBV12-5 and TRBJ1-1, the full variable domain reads DARVTQTPRHKVTEMGQEVTMRCQPILGHNTVFWYRQTMMQGLELLAYFRNRAPLDDSGMPKDRFSAEMPDATLATLKIQPSEPRDSAVYFCASGLGSAGNTEAFFGQGTRLTVV.